This T cell receptor beta chain came from a study of blood T cell repertoires in COVID-19. Study as a whole: T cells, B-cell-depleted T cells, or PBMCs provided the cDNA or gDNA that served as material.

CDR1 and CDR2 (germline): WNHNN, SYGVQD (reference sequence). There are 14 residues in the CDR3. V was pared by 11 bases and J by 6 bases, with 21 bases between. This table comes from immunoSEQ multiplex PCR, and its TCRdb copy is limited to in-frame clones, with some not included. The sample consists of fewer than 300,000 clones, 84% of them appearing once. The sequenced sample was peripheral blood. The sequence was collected from a human donor in a cohort sampled during active COVID-19. The V call is TRBV10-1, the J call TRBJ2-3; D might be TRBD1 (5 bases). CDR3 region: CAFTRIRTRDTQYF. CDR3 sequence (DNA): TGCGCCTTTACCCGTATTCGGACAAGGGATACGCAGTATTTT.